This T cell receptor (beta chain) was identified in a study of T-cell reconstitution after alpha-beta-depleted transplantation in children. This clonotype was found a few times. The library targeted TCRbeta and was prepared with unique molecular identifiers. MiXCR, applied by TCRdb to the PCR reads, yields one record per CDR3 protein. Among roughly 500,000 distinct CDR3 sequences, around 12% were seen once, and the ten largest hold about 5%. The receptor was isolated from a human donor who donated a stem cell graft to a child with combined immunodeficiency. This material consisted of PBMCs from the stem cell graft donor, taken from the stem cell graft.

In nucleotides, the CDR3 is TGCGCCAGCAGCTCCTCTACTAGTTTAGTTTCCTACAATGAGCAGTTCTTC. This encodes CASSSSTSLVSYNEQFF. The chain couples TRBV5-1 to TRBJ2-1, with D possibly matching TRBD2 (5 bases). Germline assignment: CDR1 SGHRS and CDR2 YFSETQ. The CDR3 length is 17 residues. Trimming shortened V by 3 bases and J by 1 base, and 17 bases separated the two germline ends. The complete variable domain, with remaining parts taken from reference TRBV5-1 and TRBJ2-1, reads KAGVTQTPRYLIKTRGQQVTLSCSPISGHRSVSWYQQTPGQGLQFLFEYFSETQRNKGNFPGRFSGRQFSNSRSEMNVSTLELGDSALYLCASSSSTSLVSYNEQFFGPGTRLTVL.